This passage covers 18 T cell receptor beta chains from one sample sequenced in a study of blood T cells in healthy people across ages. Together with a sample-barcoded 5' primer, a J-beta primer mix was included in a second PCR lasting roughly 6 to 12 cycles. TCRdb re-derived calls from the 5' RACE reads in MiXCR, one entry per CDR3 protein. The data contain 1.5 million to 2 million distinct CDR3 sequences, 28% of them seen just once; the ten biggest clones take up over 7%. The sequenced material came from blood. The receptors here all came from a woman aged 25 to 45 in good health.

This clonotype occurred many times. The rearrangement joins TRBV29-1 to TRBJ2-7; D unclear. Trimming removed 7 bases at V and 3 bases at J, with 16 bases between. Germline values: CDR1 SQVTM, CDR2 ANQGSEA. The CDR3 has 13 amino acids. CDR3 nucleotide sequence: TGCAGCGCGTCGGCCAGGCCCTACTACGAGCAGTACTTC. This codes for CSASARPYYEQYF.

The J gene is TRBJ2-7, the V gene TRBV24-1; perhaps TRBD1 as D (6 bases). Per germline, CDR1 KGHDR and CDR2 SFDVKD. CDR3 length: 13 residues. Deletions cut 4 bases from V and 6 bases from J, with 12 bases between. The CDR3 loop is CATSETTGSEQYF. As DNA, the CDR3 is TGTGCCACCAGTGAGACCACAGGGTCCGAGCAGTACTTC.

CDR3 sequence (DNA): TGTGCCACCAGTGACGCCCGGACTAGCGGAAATGAGCAGTTCTTC. Translation: CATSDARTSGNEQFF. The chain employs TRBV24-1 and TRBJ2-1; the match to TRBD2 covers 10 bases. This CDR3 has 15 amino acids. Trimming at V came to 4 bases and at J to 7 bases, leaving 6 bases not matched to a gene. In germline, CDR1 is KGHDR, CDR2 SFDVKD.

This clonotype was counted ten times or more. The chain carries TRBV6-1 and TRBJ2-7, with D hard to call. Germline V gives CDR1 MNHNS, CDR2 SASEGT. The CDR3 extends over 11 amino acids. Trimming stripped 2 bases from V and 6 bases from J, with 5 bases between. The chain's CDR3 is CASSEPSEQYF. CDR3 bases: TGTGCCAGCAGTGAACCCTCCGAGCAGTACTTC.

This clonotype came up a few times. The chain couples TRBV12-5 to TRBJ2-3, with 8 bases that match TRBD2. Germline V gives CDR1 LGHNT, CDR2 FRNRAP. J lost 9 bases, V lost 4 bases, and 12 bases had no gene match. CDR3 length: 15 amino acids. The CDR3 nucleotides are TGTGCTAGTGGTTCTAGCGGGTCAGGTCATGGCACGCAGTATTTT. This gives the protein CASGSSGSGHGTQYF.

The chain recombines TRBV20-1 with TRBJ2-1; 14 nucleotides line up with TRBD2. Germline V gene data show CDR1 as DFQATT and CDR2 as SNEGSKA (reference sequence). The CDR3 loop spans 15 amino acids. The junction had 6 bases not matched to a gene; V was cut back by 5 bases and J by 6 bases. The CDR3 here is CSAGTSGSYGNEQFF. Written as DNA, the CDR3 is TGCAGTGCTGGGACTAGCGGGAGTTACGGCAATGAGCAGTTCTTC.

Ten or more counts support this clonotype. V and J are TRBV21-1 and TRBJ2-4; the tabulated D call, TRBD1, remains unverified against the DNA. TRBV21-1 is an annotated pseudogene. CDR3 size: 14 residues. In DNA, the CDR3 is TGTGCCAGCAGCAAGGGACAGGCGAAAAACATTCAGTACTTC. Translation gives CASSKGQAKNIQYF.

J is TRBJ2-1 and V is TRBV18; D uncertain. V lost 2 bases, J lost 4 bases, and 9 bases lay in between. The CDR3 runs 14 residues. Germline CDR1 reads KGHSH; CDR2 reads LQKENI. For the CDR3, the DNA is TGTGCCAGCTCACCATGGGAAGGGTACAATGAGCAGTTCTTC. This encodes CASSPWEGYNEQFF.

The rearrangement joins TRBV18 to TRBJ1-2; 7 positions match TRBD1. Germline CDR1 is KGHSH and CDR2 is LQKENI. Trimming cost V 2 bases and J 8 bases; bases outside gene matches: 5. The CDR3 covers 13 residues. This chain's CDR3 is CASSPGQEEGYTF. The CDR3 DNA follows: TGTGCCAGCTCACCAGGACAGGAGGAGGGCTACACCTTC. The full variable domain, with the rest looked up from reference TRBV18 and TRBJ1-2, is NAGVMQNPRHLVRRRGQEARLRCSPMKGHSHVYWYRQLPEEGLKFMVYLQKENIIDESGMPKERFSAEFPKEGPSILRIQQVVRGDSAAYFCASSPGQEEGYTFGSGTRLTVV.

A note on this clonotype: Germline and junction disagree at one end, which may indicate a read error. J is TRBJ1-2 and V is TRBV29-1; the D is unclear. CDR3 length: 10 amino acids. Germline CDR1 and CDR2: SQVTM and ANQGSEA. In DNA, the CDR3 is TGCAGCGGACGCGAGCCTGGCTGCACCTTC. Amino acids: CSGREPGCTF. Using reference TRBV29-1 and TRBJ1-2 for the parts outside the CDR3, the full variable domain is SAVISQKPSRDICQRGTSLTIQCQVDSQVTMMFWYRQQPGQSLTLIATANQGSEATYESGFVIDKFPISRPNLTFSTLTVSNMSPEDSSIYLCSGREPGCTFGSGTRLTVV.

Concerning this clonotype: Sequence at one end of the junction differs from germline and may be a read error. The chain couples TRBV27 to TRBJ1-2; D possibly corresponds to TRBD1 (5 bases). The CDR3 contains 13 residues. Germline V gene lookup returns CDR1 MNHEY and CDR2 SMNVEV (reference sequence). DNA for the CDR3: TGTGCCGGCAGTCTAGGGGAATTCTATGGCTACACCTTC. This gives the protein CAGSLGEFYGYTF.

This clonotype was detected a few times. This chain connects TRBV7-2 to TRBJ1-4; tentatively, D is TRBD1 (5 bases). This CDR3 region has 15 residues. V was cut by 4 bases and J by 5 bases, with 14 bases left in between. The germline V gene encodes CDR1 SGHTA and CDR2 FQGNSA. The CDR3 loop is CASSSQGEKNEKLFF. CDR3 in DNA: TGTGCCAGCAGCTCCCAGGGTGAAAAAAATGAAAAACTGTTTTTT.

The sample holds a few counts of this clonotype. V usage is TRBV19 and J usage is TRBJ2-1, with D possibly TRBD1 on 5 matching bases. There are 15 residues in the CDR3. Trimming removed 10 bases from V and 0 bases from J, with 16 bases in between. The germline V gene has CDR1 LNHDA and CDR2 SQIVND (reference sequence). The CDR3 here is CANRPRASSYNEQFF. The CDR3 DNA reads as TGTGCCAATAGGCCCAGGGCCTCCTCCTACAATGAGCAGTTCTTC.

The rearrangement joins TRBV12-3 or TRBV12-4 to TRBJ2-5, with TRBD2 matching over 7 bases. The CDR3 runs to 15 residues. Unmatched junction bases numbered 8, after V lost 5 bases and J lost 2 bases. The DNA of the CDR3 is TGTGCCAGCAGTGCGATCACGGGACTACAAGAGACCCAGTACTTC. It is translated as CASSAITGLQETQYF.

This chain joins TRBV20-1 and TRBJ2-7; no firm D call. Trimming stripped 6 bases from V and 1 base from J, with 13 bases between. The CDR3 has 13 amino acids. The V gene's germline CDR1 is DFQATT and CDR2 SNEGSKA (reference sequence). CDR3 nucleotides: TGCAGTGCCCCCTTTGGGATTTCCTACGAGCAGTACTTC. Its translation: CSAPFGISYEQYF.

This clonotype has a handful of counts. J is TRBJ1-5 and V is TRBV18; TRBD1 aligns across 8 bases. CDR3 length: 14 residues. The V segment lost 3 bases and the J segment 7 bases; nucleotides outside the gene matches: 5. From germline, CDR1 is KGHSH and CDR2 LQKENI. CDR3 nucleotide sequence: TGTGCCAGCTCACCGCAGGCAGGGGGCCAGCCCCAGCATTTT. Translated: CASSPQAGGQPQHF.

The sample holds a few counts of this clonotype. V usage is TRBV24-1 and J usage is TRBJ1-5, with D unresolved. V was pared by 9 bases and J by 9 bases, with 2 bases between. CDR3 size: 8 residues. Germline CDR1 reads KGHDR; CDR2 reads SFDVKD. DNA of the CDR3: TGTGCCACCTGGCCCCAGCATTTT. Residues: CATWPQHF.

Note on this clonotype: This may come from a read error, since a much larger clone is one base off. The rearrangement joins TRBV27 to TRBJ1-2; 7 bases agree with TRBD1. Germline-derived CDR1 and CDR2 are MNHEY and SMNVEV (reference sequence). J gave up 7 bases and V 5 bases, and 7 bases lay outside the gene matches. The CDR3 contains 13 residues. The CDR3 DNA reads TGTGCCAGCAGTGGGACTGACAGGGCTGGCTACACCTTC. This codes for CASSGTDRAGYTF.